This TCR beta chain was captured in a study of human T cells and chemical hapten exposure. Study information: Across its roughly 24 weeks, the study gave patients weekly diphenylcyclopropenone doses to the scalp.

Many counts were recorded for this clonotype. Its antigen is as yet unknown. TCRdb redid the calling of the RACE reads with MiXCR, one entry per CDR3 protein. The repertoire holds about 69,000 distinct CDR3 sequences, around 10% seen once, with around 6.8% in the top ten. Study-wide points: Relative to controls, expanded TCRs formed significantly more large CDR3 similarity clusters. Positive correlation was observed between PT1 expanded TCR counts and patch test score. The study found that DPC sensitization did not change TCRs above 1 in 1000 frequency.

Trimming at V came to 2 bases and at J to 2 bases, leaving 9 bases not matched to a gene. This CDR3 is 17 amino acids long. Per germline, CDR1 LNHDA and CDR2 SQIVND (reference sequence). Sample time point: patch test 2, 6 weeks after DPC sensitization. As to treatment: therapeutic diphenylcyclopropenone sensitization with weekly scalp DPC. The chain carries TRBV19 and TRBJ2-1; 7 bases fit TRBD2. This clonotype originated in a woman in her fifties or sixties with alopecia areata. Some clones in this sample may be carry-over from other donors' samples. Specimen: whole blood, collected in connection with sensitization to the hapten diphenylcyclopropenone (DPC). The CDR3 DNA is TGTGCCAGTAGTATAAGCCTAGCGGCGTCCCCCTACAATGAGCAGTTCTTC. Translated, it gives CASSISLAASPYNEQFF.